This T cell receptor (beta chain) stems from a study of CD8 T cells in Susac syndrome. Study-level points and caveats: Acknowledgment was made by the study that its TCR sequencing and HLA analysis involved a relatively small number of individuals.

This clonotype is a singleton in its sample. As yet, its antigen is unknown. The length of the CDR3 is 12 residues. The germline V gene encodes CDR1 SQVTM and CDR2 ANQGSEA. V dropped 2 bases and J dropped 3 bases, with 6 bases sitting between them. CD8+ and CD4+ blood T cells underwent TCR beta sequencing. The TEMRA cells underwent FACS enrichment, while the CD8+ and CD4+ T cells underwent negative isolation. RNA, at about 0.5 to 1 ug, was reverse transcribed with random hexamers. The amplification used immunoSEQ multiplex PCR on TCR beta CDR3; it spanned 54 Vbeta and 13 Jbeta. TCRdb re-called the immunoSEQ multiplex PCR reads with MiXCR, one entry per CDR3 protein. In the table there are 90,000 to 150,000 distinct CDR3 sequences, 85% to 95% of which are singletons.

The receptor was derived from a human donor in good health. Sequencing was carried out using CD4+ T cells from PBMCs. This chain joins TRBV29-1 and TRBJ2-3; D is uncertain. DNA of the CDR3: TGCAGCGTTGAAATTACGACAGATACGCAGTATTTT. This translates into CSVEITTDTQYF.